This paragraph covers one T cell receptor beta chain sequence. The antigen is unknown. The CDR3 runs 15 residues. After removal of 3 bases from V and 10 bases from J, the junction contained 10 bases not matched to a gene. CDR1 is GTSNPN and CDR2 is SVGIG in the germline V gene (reference sequence). This entry is derived from a study of cytomegalovirus exposure and HLA in healthy donors. The PCR employed 60 Vbeta primers together with 13 Jbeta primers. Profiling relied on immunoSEQ multiplex PCR, and the TCRdb table lists in-frame clones only, not all of them. The repertoire shows roughly 200,000 clones; the top ten hold about 6.5%. General study results and limits: In a later analysis, most CMV-associated TCR beta chains appeared HLA-restricted.

The material sequenced was PBMCs. V is TRBV30 and J is TRBJ2-1, with 12 positions matching TRBD1. The receptor's source is a man between 25 and 39 years old in good health and CMV-seronegative. The CDR3 region is CAWRSRDRGRGEQFF. CDR3 nucleotides: TGTGCCTGGAGGTCCCGGGACAGGGGGCGCGGGGAGCAGTTCTTC.